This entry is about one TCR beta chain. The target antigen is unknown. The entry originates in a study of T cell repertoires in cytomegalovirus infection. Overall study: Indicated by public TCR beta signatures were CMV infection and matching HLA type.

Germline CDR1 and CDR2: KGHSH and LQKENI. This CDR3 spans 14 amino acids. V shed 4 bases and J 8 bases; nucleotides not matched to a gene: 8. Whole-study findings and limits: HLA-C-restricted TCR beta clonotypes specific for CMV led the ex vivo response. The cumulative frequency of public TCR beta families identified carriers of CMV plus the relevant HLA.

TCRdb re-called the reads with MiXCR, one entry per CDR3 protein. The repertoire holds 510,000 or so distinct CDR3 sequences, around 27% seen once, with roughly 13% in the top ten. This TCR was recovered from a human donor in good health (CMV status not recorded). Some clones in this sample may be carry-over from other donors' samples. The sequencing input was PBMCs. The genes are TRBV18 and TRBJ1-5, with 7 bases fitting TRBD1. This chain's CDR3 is CASSQVQGLEPQHF. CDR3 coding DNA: TGTGCCAGCTCACAAGTACAGGGGCTGGAGCCCCAGCATTTT.